This T cell receptor beta chain was found in a study of T cell clonotyping in hematopoietic cell transplantation. Repertoires were generated with immunoSEQ multiplex PCR, while TCRdb's copy carries only in-frame clones and drops some. In the table there are around 12,000 clones, under 55% of which are singletons. CDR1 is MNHEY and CDR2 is SVGAGI in the germline V gene. The CDR3 contains 15 residues. Trimming removed 7 bases from V and 3 bases from J; junction bases left unmatched: 8. The sequencing sample was made of peripheral blood mononuclear cells. This clonotype was sampled from a man aged 45-60 years in good health. Some clones in this sample may be carry-over from other donors' samples. The J gene is TRBJ2-3, the V gene TRBV6-5; 9 nucleotides agree with TRBD1. The CDR3 nucleotides are TGTGCCAGCACCCTAGGGACAGGGTTTACAGATACGCAGTATTTT. Protein: CASTLGTGFTDTQYF.